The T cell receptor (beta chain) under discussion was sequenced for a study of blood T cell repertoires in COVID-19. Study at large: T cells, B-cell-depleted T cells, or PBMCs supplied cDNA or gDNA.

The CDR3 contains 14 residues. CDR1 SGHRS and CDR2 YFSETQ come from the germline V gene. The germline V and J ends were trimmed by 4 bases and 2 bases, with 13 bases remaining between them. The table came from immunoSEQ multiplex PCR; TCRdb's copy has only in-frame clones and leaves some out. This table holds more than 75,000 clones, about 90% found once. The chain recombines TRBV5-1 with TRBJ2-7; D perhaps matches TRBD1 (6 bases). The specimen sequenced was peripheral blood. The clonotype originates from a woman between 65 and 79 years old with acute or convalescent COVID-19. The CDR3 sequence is CASSTGQRTYEQYF. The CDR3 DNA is TGCGCCAGCAGCACAGGACAGAGAACCTACGAGCAGTACTTC.